Here is one T cell receptor beta chain with its context. What it binds is not known. The data are from a study of blood T cells in healthy people across ages. Points from the study as a whole: Not knowing donor CMV status may have confounded expanded clonotype changes. In long-lived donors, naive CD4+ cell counts and diversity exceeded those of aged donors.

V lost 5 bases, J lost 7 bases, and 9 bases stayed unmatched. CDR1 is SQVTM and CDR2 is ANQGSEA in the germline V gene. The CDR3 sequence is 14 residues long. Through a sample-barcoded 5' primer and a J-beta primer mix, a second PCR was run for about 6 to 12 cycles. TCRdb re-called the 5' RACE reads through MiXCR, storing one row per CDR3 protein. The sample lists around 780,000 distinct CDR3 sequences; roughly three fifths were seen once. The total RNA that was extracted per sample amounted to at least 6 micrograms. Sequenced input: blood. The origin of this receptor is a man between 35 and 55 years old in good health. This sequence joins TRBV29-1 and TRBJ1-5; 9 bases agree with TRBD1. CDR3 protein: CSVQDRDRAQPQHF. The CDR3 region has the DNA TGCAGCGTTCAGGATAGGGACAGGGCCCAGCCCCAGCATTTT.